These T cell receptor beta chains were read from a single sample in a study of cytomegalovirus exposure and HLA in healthy donors. The assay was immunoSEQ multiplex PCR, and TCRdb's table has in-frame clones only and misses some. Of some 130,000 clones detected, almost 80% appear once; the ten largest clones hold approximately 1.6%. Material for sequencing was PBMCs. These receptors were collected from a female donor in good health and CMV-seronegative. CDR3s include the opening cysteine and the closing phenylalanine or tryptophan.

TRBV7-6	TRBJ1-3	CASSLAGQGPTRSGNTIYF
TRBV15	TRBJ1-2	CATSREGEGSNYGYTF
TRBV5-1	TRBJ1-2	CASSPGETNYGYTF
TRBV4-3	TRBJ1-1	CASSHRGSGNTEAFF
TRBV28	TRBJ2-4	CASSLQGQAKNIQYF
TRBV5-6	TRBJ1-1	CASRGVQGLNTEAFF
TRBV5-1	TRBJ2-7	CASSLETGDDEQYF
TRBV4-3	TRBJ2-3	CASSQDPLDSTDTQYF
TRBV13	TRBJ2-3	CASSTRQGDTDTQYF
TRBV9	.	CASSVEVGVESYEQYF
TRBV29-1	TRBJ2-7	CSAGQGGYEQYF
TRBV4-1	TRBJ1-5	CASSQAALRGNSNQPQHF
TRBV5-6	TRBJ1-4	CASSQVRELPTNEKLFF
TRBV7-2	TRBJ1-3	CASSWTSGNTIYF
TRBV7-8	.	CASSLSGSRYEQYF
TRBV9	TRBJ1-1	CASSVAGKNTEAFF
TRBV19	TRBJ1-3	CASSIGHRSGNTIYF
TRBV5-3	TRBJ1-1	CARSLKEGDTEAFF
TRBV7-2	TRBJ1-1	CASSKPGQEAFF
TRBV7-2	TRBJ2-7	CASSLRLAGGLEQYF
TRBV6-5	TRBJ1-3	CASNSGTASGNTIYF
TRBV19	TRBJ1-1	CASTDDRATEAFF
TRBV7-2	TRBJ1-2	CASSLIQGYGYTF
TRBV5-4	TRBJ1-2	CASSLAGGINYGYTF
TRBV7-9	TRBJ1-1	CASSLQTGYEGAFF
TRBV5-4	TRBJ2-1	CASSSRTSVNNEQFF
TRBV7-9	TRBJ1-1	CASSSGLLGSAEAFF
TRBV4-1	TRBJ2-3	CASRTSGGTDTQYF
TRBV28	TRBJ2-7	CASRPPGGGLGDF
TRBV9	TRBJ2-3	CASSVVAGGGDTQYF
TRBV2	TRBJ2-5	CASSEAQGLLGGTQYF
TRBV10-2	TRBJ2-7	CASKASGSYEQYF
TRBV14	TRBJ2-7	CASSQDPPGVYEQYF
TRBV6-4	TRBJ1-2	CASLSFNREPHGYTF
TRBV7-2	TRBJ2-7	CASSFGQGGEQYF
TRBV14	TRBJ1-2	CASSQGRTGEGYTF
TRBV29-1	TRBJ2-1	CSVLLAGGPSYNEQFF
TRBV7-9	TRBJ2-3	CASTPPSAFSTDTQYF
TRBV14	TRBJ2-1	CASSLGLAGGPPYNEQFF
TRBV7-9	TRBJ2-1	CASSTRQAYNEQFF
TRBV4-3	TRBJ2-1	CASSELAGGYNEQFF
TRBV9	TRBJ1-1	CASSPDSRGEAFF
TRBV27	TRBJ2-7	CASKPGQAYYEQYF
TRBV7-9	TRBJ1-1	CASSLGGLDTEAFF
TRBV6-4	TRBJ2-2	CASTPGTNTGELFF
TRBV5-6	TRBJ2-4	CASSLGQGAYIQYF
TRBV6-5	TRBJ1-1	CASRRQGIENTEAFF
TRBV19	TRBJ1-4	CASSNRDANEKLFF
TRBV25-1	TRBJ1-1	CASSLVGGGEAFF
TRBV5-1	TRBJ2-5	CASSLGVVWDTQETQYF
TRBV7-3	TRBJ1-1	CASSPGQGTNTEAFF
TRBV28	TRBJ1-1	CASTITGLWTEAFF
TRBV4-1	TRBJ2-7	CASSQEGLAVAYEQYF
TRBV21-1	TRBJ2-5	CASSKDRTSTEGETQYF
TRBV7-2	TRBJ2-7	CASSSQGGGWRQYF